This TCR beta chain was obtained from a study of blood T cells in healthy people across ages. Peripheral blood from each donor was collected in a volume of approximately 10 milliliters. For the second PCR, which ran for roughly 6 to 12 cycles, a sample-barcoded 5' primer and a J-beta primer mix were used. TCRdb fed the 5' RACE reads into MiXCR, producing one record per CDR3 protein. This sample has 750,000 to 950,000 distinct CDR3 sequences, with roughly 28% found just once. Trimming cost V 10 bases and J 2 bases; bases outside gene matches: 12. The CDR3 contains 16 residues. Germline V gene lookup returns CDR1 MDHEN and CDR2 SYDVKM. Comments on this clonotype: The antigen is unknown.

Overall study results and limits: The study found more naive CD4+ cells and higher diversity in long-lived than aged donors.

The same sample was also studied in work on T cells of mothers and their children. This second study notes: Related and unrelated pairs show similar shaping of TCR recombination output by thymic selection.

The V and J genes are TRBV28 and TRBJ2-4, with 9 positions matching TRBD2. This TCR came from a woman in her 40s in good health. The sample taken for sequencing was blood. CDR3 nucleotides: TGTGCCACCGGACGACTAGCGGCCATATCCAAAAACATTCAGTACTTC. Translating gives CATGRLAAISKNIQYF.